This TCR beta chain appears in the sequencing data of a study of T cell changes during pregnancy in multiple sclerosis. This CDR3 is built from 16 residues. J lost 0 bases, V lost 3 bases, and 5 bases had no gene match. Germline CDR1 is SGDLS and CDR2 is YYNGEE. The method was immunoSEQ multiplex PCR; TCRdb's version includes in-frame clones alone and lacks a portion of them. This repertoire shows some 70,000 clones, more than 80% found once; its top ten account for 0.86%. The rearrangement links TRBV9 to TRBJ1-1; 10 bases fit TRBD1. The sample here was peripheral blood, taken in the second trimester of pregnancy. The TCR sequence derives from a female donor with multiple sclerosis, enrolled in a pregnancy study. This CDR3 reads CASSATGGRLNTEAFF. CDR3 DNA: TGTGCCAGCAGCGCGACAGGGGGCCGACTGAACACTGAAGCTTTCTTT.